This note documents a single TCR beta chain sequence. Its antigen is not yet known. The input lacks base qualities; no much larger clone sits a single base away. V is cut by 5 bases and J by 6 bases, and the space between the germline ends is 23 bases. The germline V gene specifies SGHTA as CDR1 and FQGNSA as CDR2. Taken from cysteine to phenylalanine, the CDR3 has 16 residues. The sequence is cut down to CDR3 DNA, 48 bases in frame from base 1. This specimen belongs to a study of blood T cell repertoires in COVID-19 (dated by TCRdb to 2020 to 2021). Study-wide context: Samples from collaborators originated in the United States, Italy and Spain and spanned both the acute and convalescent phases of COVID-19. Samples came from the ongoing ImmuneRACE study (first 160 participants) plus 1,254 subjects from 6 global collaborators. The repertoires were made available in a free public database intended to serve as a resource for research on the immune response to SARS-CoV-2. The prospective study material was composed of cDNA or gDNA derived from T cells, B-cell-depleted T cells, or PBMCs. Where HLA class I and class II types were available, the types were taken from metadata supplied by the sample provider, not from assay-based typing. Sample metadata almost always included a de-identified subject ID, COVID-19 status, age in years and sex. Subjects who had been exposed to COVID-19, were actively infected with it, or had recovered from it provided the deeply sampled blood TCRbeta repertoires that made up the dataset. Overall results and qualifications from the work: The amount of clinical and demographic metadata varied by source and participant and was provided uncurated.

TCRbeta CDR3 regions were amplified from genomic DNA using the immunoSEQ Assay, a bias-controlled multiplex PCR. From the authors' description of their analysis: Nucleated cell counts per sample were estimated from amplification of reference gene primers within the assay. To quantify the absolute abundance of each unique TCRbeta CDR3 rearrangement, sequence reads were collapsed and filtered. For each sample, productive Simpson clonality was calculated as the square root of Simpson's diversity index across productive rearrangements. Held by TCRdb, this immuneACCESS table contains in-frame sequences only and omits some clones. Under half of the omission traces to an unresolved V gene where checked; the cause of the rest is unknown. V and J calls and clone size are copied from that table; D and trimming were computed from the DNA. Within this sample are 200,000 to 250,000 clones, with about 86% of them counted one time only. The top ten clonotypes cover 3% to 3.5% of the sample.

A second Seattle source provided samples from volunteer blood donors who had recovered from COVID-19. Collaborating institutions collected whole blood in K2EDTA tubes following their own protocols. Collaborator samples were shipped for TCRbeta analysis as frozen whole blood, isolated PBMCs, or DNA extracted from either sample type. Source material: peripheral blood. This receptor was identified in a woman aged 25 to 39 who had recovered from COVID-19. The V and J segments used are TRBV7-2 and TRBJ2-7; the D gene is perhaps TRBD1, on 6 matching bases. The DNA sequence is TGTGCCAGCAGCCCTACAGGTGACAGGCATCCTGGCGAGCAGTACTTC. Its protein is CASSPTGDRHPGEQYF.